A selection of T cell receptor beta chains follows, all from one sample in a study of T cells in Graves' hyperthyroidism and ophthalmopathy. TCRdb re-analysed the multiplex PCR reads in MiXCR, keeping a single row per CDR3 protein. Of 380,000 or so distinct CDR3 sequences in the sample, about 13% were seen once. Sequences were obtained from blood. The receptors shown here come from a man younger than 40 with Graves' hyperthyroidism that later progressed to Graves' ophthalmopathy. Both conserved end residues are trimmed from each CDR3.

v_gene: TRBV18; CDR3aa: ASGDRGRIGTEAF
v_gene: TRBV7-2; CDR3aa: ASSLVAGSTNEKLF
v_gene: TRBV20-1; CDR3aa: SARDPGGGGPSHEQY
v_gene: TRBV27; CDR3aa: ASSLVPGPMF
v_gene: TRBV6-6; CDR3aa: ASSYWQSNTGELF
v_gene: TRBV5-4; CDR3aa: AVGTSGFYEQY
v_gene: TRBV7-8; CDR3aa: ASSGTVSMNTEAF
v_gene: TRBV28; CDR3aa: ASRPGSFSTDTQY
v_gene: TRBV6-2/TRBV6-3; CDR3aa: ASGIQSTNEKLF
v_gene: TRBV29-1; CDR3aa: SVELTGSTYEQY
v_gene: TRBV6-2/TRBV6-3; CDR3aa: ASRAGGVTESF
v_gene: TRBV4-1; CDR3aa: ASSQVRQGTYEQY
v_gene: TRBV20-1; CDR3aa: SAPDRVDEQF
v_gene: TRBV12-5; CDR3aa: ASGWNPQDVSGNTIY
v_gene: TRBV3-1; CDR3aa: ASSPQDYGELF
v_gene: TRBV11-2; CDR3aa: ATRSIAKNIQY
v_gene: TRBV20-1; CDR3aa: SAIEIIEGTQY
v_gene: TRBV6-2/TRBV6-3; CDR3aa: ASGDAGGPGVRGGEQF
v_gene: TRBV7-2; CDR3aa: ASSPRAGLSDTQY
v_gene: TRBV28; CDR3aa: ASSLMTGIEKLF
v_gene: TRBV28; CDR3aa: ASSLRSGTHTGELF
v_gene: TRBV28; CDR3aa: ASSLIRQWYYGYT
v_gene: TRBV24-1; CDR3aa: ATSVEGANSPLH
v_gene: TRBV6-2/TRBV6-3; CDR3aa: ASSPLSGGVYNEQF
v_gene: TRBV6-5; CDR3aa: ASSYSTQGASYEQY
v_gene: TRBV7-9; CDR3aa: ASSPPEGRRGKLF
v_gene: TRBV5-1; CDR3aa: ASSLAGTFQETQY
v_gene: TRBV9; CDR3aa: ASGSGGSGQPRH
v_gene: TRBV12-3/TRBV12-4; CDR3aa: ASSLSQGASGYT
v_gene: TRBV12-3/TRBV12-4; CDR3aa: ASGRKGHEQY
v_gene: TRBV20-1; CDR3aa: SASGTGDNQPQH
v_gene: TRBV2; CDR3aa: ASTPGQRTGELF
v_gene: TRBV12-3/TRBV12-4; CDR3aa: ASSHPGQANYGYT
v_gene: TRBV27; CDR3aa: ASSPRTTGTDTQY
v_gene: TRBV12-5; CDR3aa: ASGLVATEAF
v_gene: TRBV2; CDR3aa: ASSERALPGRGIYNSPLH
v_gene: TRBV12-3/TRBV12-4; CDR3aa: ASANLRLARTDTQY
v_gene: TRBV4-1; CDR3aa: ASSQQTSGGTGELF
v_gene: TRBV9; CDR3aa: ASSPKRTLNTEAF
v_gene: TRBV5-6; CDR3aa: ASSLTGTRWTDTQY
v_gene: TRBV3-1; CDR3aa: ASSRTGTGFEAF